The sequence of this T cell receptor (beta chain) was determined in a study of blood T cell repertoires in COVID-19. Study-level information: Material from acute and convalescent COVID-19 was sourced from the United States, Italy and Spain. In each case, the material was cDNA or gDNA derived from T cells, B-cell-depleted T cells, or PBMCs.

Some clones are missing from TCRdb's copy, which holds only in-frame ones; the method was immunoSEQ multiplex PCR. The table shows around 440,000 clones, with more than 70% occurring only once. The germline CDR1 and CDR2 sequences are PRHDT and FYEKMQ (reference sequence). Trimming removed 1 base at V and 7 bases at J, with 5 bases between. The CDR3 consists of 12 residues. This TCR came from a woman aged 45-60 years with COVID-19, enrolled during active disease. The sequencing input was peripheral blood. The chain combines TRBV13 with TRBJ1-3, with TRBD1 as a possible D gene (5 bases). CDR3 residues: CASSLAGNTIYF. The CDR3 DNA follows: TGTGCCAGCAGCTTAGCAGGGAACACCATATATTTT.